The source of this TCR beta chain is a study of Ad26.COV2.S vaccination and SARS-CoV-2 variants. The treatment is: around 19 received Ad26.COV2.S at low or high dose, single or two shots; five or six received placebo; per-sample allocation not given. Day 63 following the first vaccine or placebo injection was when the samples were taken. The germline V and J ends were trimmed by 3 bases and 8 bases, with 10 bases remaining between them. CDR1 is DFQATT, CDR2 SNEGSKA, per germline (reference sequence). The CDR3 contains 11 residues. Clones were read by immunoSEQ multiplex PCR, and TCRdb kept only the in-frame ones, dropping some. There are about 320,000 clones in the sample; approximately 80% occur only once, and 2% to 2.5% lies in the top ten.

V is TRBV20-1 and J is TRBJ1-2; D not certain. Sequencing was performed on peripheral blood, taken in a trial of Ad26.COV2.S vaccine versus placebo. The TCR originated in a person between 18 and 65 years old who received the Ad26.COV2.S COVID-19 vaccine or a placebo. CDR3 residues: CSASSLGGYTF. CDR3 sequence (DNA): TGCAGTGCTAGCTCACTCGGGGGCTACACCTTC.